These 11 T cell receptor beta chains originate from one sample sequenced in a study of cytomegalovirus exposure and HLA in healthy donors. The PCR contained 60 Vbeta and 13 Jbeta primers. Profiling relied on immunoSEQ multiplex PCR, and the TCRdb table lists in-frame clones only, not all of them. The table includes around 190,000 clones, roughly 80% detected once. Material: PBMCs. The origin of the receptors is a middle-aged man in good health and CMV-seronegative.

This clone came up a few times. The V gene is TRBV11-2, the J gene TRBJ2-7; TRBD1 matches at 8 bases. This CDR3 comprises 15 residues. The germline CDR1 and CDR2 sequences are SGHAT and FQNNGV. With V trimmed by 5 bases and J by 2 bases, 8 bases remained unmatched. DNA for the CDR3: TGTGCCAGCAGCCGGACAGGGTGGAGGGCCTACGAGCAGTACTTC. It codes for CASSRTGWRAYEQYF.

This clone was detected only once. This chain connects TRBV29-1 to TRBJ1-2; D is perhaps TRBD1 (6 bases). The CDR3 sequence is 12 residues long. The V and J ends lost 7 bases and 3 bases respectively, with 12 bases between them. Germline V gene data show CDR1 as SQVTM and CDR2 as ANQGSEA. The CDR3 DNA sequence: TGCAGCGCTCTACAGGGCGACTATGGCTACACCTTC. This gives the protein CSALQGDYGYTF.

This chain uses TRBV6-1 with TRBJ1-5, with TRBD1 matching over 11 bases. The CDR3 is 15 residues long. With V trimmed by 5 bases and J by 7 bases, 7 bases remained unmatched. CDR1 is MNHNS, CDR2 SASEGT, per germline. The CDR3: CASSLGQGDRQPQHF. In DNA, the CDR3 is TGTGCCAGCAGTCTGGGACAGGGGGATCGACAGCCCCAGCATTTT.

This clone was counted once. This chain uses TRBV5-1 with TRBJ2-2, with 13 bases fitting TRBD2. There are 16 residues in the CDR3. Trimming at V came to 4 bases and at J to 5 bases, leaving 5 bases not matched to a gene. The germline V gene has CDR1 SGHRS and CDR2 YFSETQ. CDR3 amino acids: CASSRGLAGATGELFF. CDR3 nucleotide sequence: TGCGCCAGCAGCCGAGGACTAGCGGGAGCGACCGGGGAGCTGTTTTTT.

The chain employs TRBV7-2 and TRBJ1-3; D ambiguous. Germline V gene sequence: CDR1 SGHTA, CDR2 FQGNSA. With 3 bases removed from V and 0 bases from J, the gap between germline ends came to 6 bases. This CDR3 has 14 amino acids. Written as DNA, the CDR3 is TGTGCCAGCAGCTTTGACATCTCTGGAAACACCATATATTTT. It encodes CASSFDISGNTIYF.

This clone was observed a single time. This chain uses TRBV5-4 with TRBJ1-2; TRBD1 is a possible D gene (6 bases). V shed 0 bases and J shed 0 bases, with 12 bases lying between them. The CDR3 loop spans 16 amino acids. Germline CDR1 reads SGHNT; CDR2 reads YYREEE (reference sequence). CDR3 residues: CASSLEGWTANYGYTF. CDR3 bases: TGTGCCAGCAGCTTGGAGGGCTGGACAGCTAACTATGGCTACACCTTC.

CDR3: CASSLGYSITSYEQYF. In nucleotides, the CDR3 is TGTGCCAGCAGCTTAGGATACAGCATAACATCGTACGAGCAGTACTTC. The V gene is TRBV7-2, the J gene TRBJ2-7; D gene unclear. Deletions cut 1 base from V and 4 bases from J, with 17 bases between. This CDR3 has 16 residues. Germline V gives CDR1 SGHTA, CDR2 FQGNSA.

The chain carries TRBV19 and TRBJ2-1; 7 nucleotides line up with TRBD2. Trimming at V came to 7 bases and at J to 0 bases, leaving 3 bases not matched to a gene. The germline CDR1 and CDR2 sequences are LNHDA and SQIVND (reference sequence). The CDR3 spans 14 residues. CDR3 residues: CASTPSGSYNEQFF. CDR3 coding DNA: TGTGCCAGTACCCCTAGCGGCTCCTACAATGAGCAGTTCTTC. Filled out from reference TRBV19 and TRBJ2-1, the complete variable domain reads DGGITQSPKYLFRKEGQNVTLSCEQNLNHDAMYWYRQDPGQGLRLIYYSQIVNDFQKGDIAEGYSVSREKKESFPLTVTSAQKNPTAFYLCASTPSGSYNEQFFGPGTRLTVL.

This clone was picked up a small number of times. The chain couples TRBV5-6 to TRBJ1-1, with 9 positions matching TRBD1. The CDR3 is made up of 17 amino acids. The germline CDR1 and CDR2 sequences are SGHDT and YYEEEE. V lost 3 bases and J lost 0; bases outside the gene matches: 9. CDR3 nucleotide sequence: TGTGCCAGCAGCTCCGGGACAGGGCGAGGAATGAACACTGAAGCTTTCTTT. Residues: CASSSGTGRGMNTEAFF.

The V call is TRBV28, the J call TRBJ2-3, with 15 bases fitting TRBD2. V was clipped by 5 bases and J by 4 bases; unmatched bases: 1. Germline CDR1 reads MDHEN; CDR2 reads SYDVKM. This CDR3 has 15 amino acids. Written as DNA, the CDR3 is TGTGCCAGCAGTCGGACTAGCGGGGGGGCAGATACGCAGTATTTT. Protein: CASSRTSGGADTQYF.

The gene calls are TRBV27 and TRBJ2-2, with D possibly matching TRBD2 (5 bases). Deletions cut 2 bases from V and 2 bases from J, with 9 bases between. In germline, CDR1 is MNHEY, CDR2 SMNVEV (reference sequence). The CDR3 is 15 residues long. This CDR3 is CASSLEPGNTGELFF. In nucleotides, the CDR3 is TGTGCCAGCAGTTTAGAGCCGGGAAACACCGGGGAGCTGTTTTTT.